The rows below give T cell receptor beta chains drawn from one sample of a study of blood T cell repertoires in COVID-19. Produced via immunoSEQ multiplex PCR; TCRdb's table is partial and in-frame only. This repertoire shows some 130,000 clones, approximately 87% found once; its top ten account for less than 2.5%. The specimen sequenced was peripheral blood. Every receptor here comes from a man aged 50-59 years with active COVID-19. CDR3s include the opening cysteine and the closing phenylalanine or tryptophan. The D gene is left open where the match is weak. Rows may omit the clone size; those that give it use once, few, many or a size class.

V gene	D gene	clone size	J gene	CDR3 protein	CDR3 DNA
TRBV5-1	-	-	TRBJ2-4	CASSNPGEAKNIQYF	TGCGCCAGCAGCAACCCGGGGGAGGCCAAAAACATTCAGTACTTC
TRBV7-2	TRBD1	-	TRBJ1-5	CASSLDRERSQHF	TGTGCCAGCAGCTTGGACAGGGAACGATCCCAGCATTTT
TRBV30	TRBD2	-	TRBJ2-1	CAWSVLAGAYNEQFF	TGTGCCTGGAGTGTGCTAGCGGGGGCCTACAATGAGCAGTTCTTC
TRBV28	TRBD1	-	TRBJ1-6	CASSPGGVQGAYDSPLHF	TGTGCCAGCAGTCCTGGGGGGGTACAGGGGGCTTACGATTCACCCCTCCACTTT
TRBV21-1	-	-	TRBJ2-6	CAAGDRVRDGANVLTF	TGTGCCGCGGGCGACAGGGTACGAGACGGGGCCAACGTCCTGACTTTC
TRBV6-1	-	few	TRBJ1-5	CASSEAYSNQPQHF	TGTGCCAGCAGTGAAGCGTACAGTAATCAGCCCCAGCATTTT
TRBV27	-	-	TRBJ2-1	CASSFEQASYNEQFF	TGTGCCAGCAGTTTTGAACAGGCGTCCTACAATGAGCAGTTCTTC
TRBV3-1/TRBV3-2	-	-	TRBJ1-2	CASSQGVGVRGYTF	TGTGCCAGCAGCCAAGGGGTAGGAGTGCGGGGCTACACCTTC
TRBV5-1	-	-	TRBJ2-3	CASSSTGISDTQYF	TGCGCCAGCAGCTCTACAGGGATCTCGGATACGCAGTATTTT
TRBV15	TRBD1	-	TRBJ2-7	CATSTRQGVSPYEQYF	TGTGCCACCAGCACCAGACAGGGTGTTTCCCCGTACGAGCAGTACTTC
TRBV2	-	-	TRBJ2-6	CASLLTRGLRDGANVLTF	TGTGCCAGCCTCTTAACGCGGGGCCTCCGGGATGGGGCCAACGTCCTGACTTTC
TRBV5-1	-	-	TRBJ2-5	CASSLARGQETQYF	TGCGCCAGCAGCTTGGCCAGGGGACAAGAGACCCAGTACTTC
TRBV6-6	TRBD2	-	TRBJ2-2	CASKGASGVFTGELFF	TGTGCCAGCAAAGGCGCTAGCGGGGTCTTCACCGGGGAGCTGTTTTTT
TRBV19	TRBD2	-	TRBJ2-1	CASSMGSGNSYNEQFF	TGTGCCAGTAGTATGGGTAGCGGGAACTCCTACAATGAGCAGTTCTTC
TRBV20-1	TRBD1	-	TRBJ2-7	CSASSPDRAAQYF	TGCAGTGCTAGTAGTCCCGACAGGGCTGCGCAGTACTTC
TRBV2	TRBD2	-	TRBJ2-5	CASRSVQRGAPYQETQYF	TGTGCCAGCAGGAGTGTCCAGCGGGGGGCCCCTTATCAAGAGACCCAGTACTTC
TRBV12-3/TRBV12-4	-	-	TRBJ1-2	CASSLSGASYTF	TGTGCCAGCAGTTTGTCGGGAGCTAGCTACACCTTC
TRBV7-2	TRBD1	once	TRBJ1-5	CASSSTGGGQPQHF	TGTGCCAGCAGCTCCACAGGGGGCGGTCAGCCCCAGCATTTT
TRBV5-6	-	-	TRBJ2-3	CASSLGSGSTDTQYF	TGTGCCAGCAGCTTGGGAAGCGGAAGCACAGATACGCAGTATTTT
TRBV19	TRBD2	-	TRBJ2-3	CASSRTSGTDTQYF	TGTGCCAGTAGTAGGACTAGCGGGACAGATACGCAGTATTTT
TRBV15	TRBD1	-	TRBJ1-2	CATSRDKDRNYGYTF	TGTGCCACCAGCAGAGATAAGGACAGGAACTATGGCTACACCTTC
TRBV5-4	TRBD1	-	TRBJ2-7	CASSRAGQVEQYF	TGTGCCTCATCGAGGGCGGGACAGGTCGAGCAGTACTTC